This T cell receptor beta chain was sequenced for a study of blood T cell repertoires in COVID-19 (dated by TCRdb to between 2020 and 2021). With regard to the full study: Collaborator samples came from the United States, Italy and Spain and covered acute and convalescent phases of COVID-19. The material from the prospective study consisted of cDNA or gDNA derived from T cells, B-cell-depleted T cells, or PBMCs. The sample metadata nearly always contained a de-identified subject ID, COVID-19 status, age in years and sex. The dataset comprised deeply sampled blood TCRbeta repertoires from subjects exposed to, actively infected with, or recovered from COVID-19. The repertoires were made available in a free public database intended to serve as a resource for research on the immune response to SARS-CoV-2. Where available, HLA class I and class II types were taken from metadata supplied by the sample provider and were not determined by assay-based typing. Samples came from the ongoing ImmuneRACE study (first 160 participants) plus 1,254 subjects from 6 global collaborators. Overall study results and their limits: The amount of clinical and demographic metadata varied by source and participant and was provided uncurated.

V is shortened by 5 bases, J by 3 bases, and the region joining them spans 12 bases. The CDR3 sequence holds 14 residues, the cysteine and phenylalanine included. Only CDR3 DNA remains: 42 bases, in frame from the first base. Looking up the germline V gene yields CDR1 SGHRS and CDR2 YFSETQ. The immunoSEQ Assay, a bias-controlled multiplex PCR, was used to amplify TCRbeta CDR3 regions from genomic DNA. As for the original processing: Within the assay, amplification of reference gene primers was used to estimate how many nucleated cells each sample contained. To quantify the absolute abundance of each unique TCRbeta CDR3 rearrangement, sequence reads were collapsed and filtered. For each sample, productive Simpson clonality was calculated by taking the square root of Simpson's diversity index across productive rearrangements. The source is immuneACCESS, and TCRdb retained only in-frame sequences with V and J called. Part of the clones is not carried over; for the studies checked, unresolved V genes explain less than half of this, and the remainder is unexplained. V and J calls and clone size come straight from that table; D and trimming were deduced from the DNA. Recorded for this sample are around 150,000 clones; approximately 80% of them occurred a single time. The biggest ten clones account for roughly 13% of the sample.

As regards this clone: The clone's antigen remains unknown. No much larger clone is present one base from it, and per-base qualities are unavailable.

In the prospective study, participants were roughly 18 to 90 years old, resided in around 25 geographic areas of the United States, and were enrolled through a virtual design. To assign participants to cohorts, the prospective study relied on clinical history that participants themselves reported in a screening survey and a study questionnaire. Recovered participants in ImmuneRACE Cohort 3 were defined by two consecutive negative NP/OP PCR tests, clearance by a healthcare professional, or resolution of symptoms. Each participant in the prospective study had whole blood, serum and a nasopharyngeal or oropharyngeal swab collected by mobile phlebotomists. Additional blood draws and questionnaires over an approximately 2-month period could optionally be provided by prospective study participants. Prospective study blood samples were shipped either frozen or at room temperature before DNA extraction.

This chain is built from TRBV5-1 and TRBJ1-3, and perhaps TRBD1 as D gene, on 5 matching bases. The source material was PBMCs or T cells enriched from blood (not recorded which). The receptor comes from a woman aged 60-75 years who had recovered from COVID-19. Here the CDR3 is given as CASRDNPSGNTIYF. The DNA is TGCGCCAGCAGGGACAACCCAAGTGGAAACACCATATATTTT.